The 12 T cell receptor beta chains reported below all come from one sample, sequenced in a study of cytomegalovirus exposure and HLA in healthy donors (dated by TCRdb to 2015 to 2018). Library preparation used the immunoSEQ multiplex PCR assay. A mixture of 60 forward primers for TCR Vbeta segments and 13 reverse primers for TCR Jbeta segments was used in the multiplex PCR. TCRdb obtained this table from immuneACCESS and retained in-frame rearrangements with V and J assigned. These tables miss some clones; where compared with another copy, unresolved V genes account for less than half of the shortfall, and the remainder is unexplained. In this sample the table shows about 140,000 clones, roughly 74% of which occur a single time. Approximately 11% of the sample goes to the ten largest clones. The sequencing input was PBMCs. The origin of the receptors is a man between 18 and 29 years old in good health and CMV-seropositive.

The chain employs TRBV10-3 and TRBJ1-1; possibly TRBD1 for D (5 bases). This CDR3 has 13 amino acids. Trimming shortened V by 8 bases and J by 1 base, and 11 bases separated the two germline ends. CDR1 ENHRY and CDR2 SYGVKD come from the germline V gene. CDR3 sequence reads: CAIGIGANTEAFF. DNA of the CDR3: TGTGCCATCGGTATAGGGGCGAACACTGAAGCTTTCTTT.

This clone showed up just once. The rearrangement joins TRBV28 to TRBJ2-2; the D gene is possibly TRBD2 (5 bases). The V and J ends lost 8 bases and 1 base respectively, with 8 bases between them. The CDR3 has 13 residues. The V gene's germline CDR1 is MDHEN and CDR2 SYDVKM. CDR3 loop: CASGRQNTGELFF. As DNA, the CDR3 is TGTGCCAGCGGGAGACAGAACACCGGGGAGCTGTTTTTT.

The V gene is TRBV29-1, the J gene TRBJ2-7, with 7 positions matching TRBD1. V shed 6 bases and J 2 bases; nucleotides not matched to a gene: 10. This CDR3 has 14 amino acids. Looked up from germline, CDR1 is SQVTM and CDR2 is ANQGSEA. The CDR3 region has the DNA TGCAGCGTGGGTACCGGGACAGTCACCTACGAGCAGTACTTC. Translating it yields CSVGTGTVTYEQYF.

This clone was recorded a few times. The chain uses TRBV23-1 and TRBJ1-1, with D maybe TRBD1 (6 bases). TRBV23-1 is filed as an ORF, its function uncertain. V was pared by 4 bases and J by 1 base, with 16 bases between. The CDR3 is made up of 16 amino acids. The CDR3 region has the DNA TGCGCCAGCAGTCCAATTATGGGGGACACGAACACTGAAGCTTTCTTT. Translation gives CASSPIMGDTNTEAFF.

The chain carries TRBV7-9 and TRBJ2-7, with 12 positions matching TRBD2. Germline CDR1 reads SEHNR; CDR2 reads FQNEAQ (reference sequence). Germline trimming cut 5 bases from V and 4 bases from J; bases unmatched to any gene: 12. The CDR3 loop spans 17 amino acids. CDR3 amino acids: CASSPRLAGALGYEQYF. The DNA for the CDR3 is TGTGCCAGCAGCCCGAGACTAGCGGGAGCCCTCGGGTACGAGCAGTACTTC.

The genes are TRBV10-2 and TRBJ1-3; perhaps TRBD1 as D (6 bases). CDR1 and CDR2 from the germline V gene are WSHSY and SAAADI. CDR3 size: 15 residues. The V end lost 7 bases, the J end lost 4 bases, and 17 bases lay between the germline ends. The CDR3 DNA is TGCGCCAGCATGAGGGGGGGTCTTTCGGGAAACACCATATATTTT. This translates into CASMRGGLSGNTIYF.

The chain uses TRBV27 and TRBJ1-1; D gene unclear. V was shortened by 2 bases and J by 7 bases, with 11 bases between the two germline ends. This CDR3 is 13 amino acids long. Germline loops: CDR1 MNHEY, CDR2 SMNVEV (reference sequence). CDR3 amino acids: CASSLDVKHEAFF. The CDR3 DNA sequence: TGTGCCAGCAGTTTAGATGTGAAGCATGAAGCTTTCTTT.

The chain joins TRBV30 to TRBJ2-3; D is perhaps TRBD2 (6 bases). V lost 3 bases and J lost 4, with 17 bases in between. There are 15 residues in the CDR3. Per germline, CDR1 GTSNPN and CDR2 SVGIG (reference sequence). The CDR3 is CAWRPRKGGSDTQYF. The CDR3, as DNA: TGTGCCTGGAGGCCCCGGAAGGGAGGTTCAGATACGCAGTATTTT.

The J gene is TRBJ1-4, the V gene TRBV9; TRBD1 matches at 9 bases. The CDR3 covers 14 residues. With 2 bases clipped from V and 6 bases from J, the junction kept 2 bases outside the gene matches. Germline V lookup: CDR1 SGDLS, CDR2 YYNGEE. CDR3: CASSVRDRDEKLFF. CDR3 sequence (DNA): TGTGCCAGCAGCGTCCGGGACAGGGATGAAAAACTGTTTTTT.

The chain couples TRBV4-1 to TRBJ2-7; D not resolved. There are 17 residues in the CDR3. Per germline, CDR1 MGHRA and CDR2 YSYEKL. The V end lost 1 base, the J end lost 3 bases, and 19 bases lay between the germline ends. The CDR3 sequence is CASSQGLLGGGYYEQYF. CDR3 nucleotide sequence: TGCGCCAGCAGCCAAGGGTTACTTGGTGGCGGCTACTACGAGCAGTACTTC.

J is TRBJ1-6 and V is TRBV25-1, with no clear D. Trimming removed 0 bases from V and 6 bases from J, with 12 bases in between. Per the germline V gene, CDR1 is MGHDK and CDR2 is SYGVNS. This CDR3 has 16 amino acids. This CDR3 reads CASSEYGPFGNSPLHF. The CDR3 DNA follows: TGTGCCAGCAGTGAATATGGCCCTTTTGGTAATTCACCCCTCCACTTT.

The genes are TRBV7-9 and TRBJ1-1; a weak D match, TRBD1 (6 bases). The CDR3 loop spans 18 amino acids. Germline lookup yields CDR1 SEHNR and CDR2 FQNEAQ (reference sequence). Trimming pared 1 base from V and 2 bases from J, leaving 20 bases between. DNA of the CDR3: TGTGCCAGCAGCTTAGAGGGGGTAGGGCCAGTACTTAACACTGAAGCTTTCTTT. Translating gives CASSLEGVGPVLNTEAFF.